The T cell receptor (beta chain) described here comes from a study of CD8+CD57+ T cells in acquired aplastic anemia. The overall study: Sorted cells (CD4+ and CD8+) yielded DNA amounts that averaged approximately 3.1 ug. Sequencing produced an average of about 11 million reads per healthy donor for CD4+ cells.

Germline V gene data show CDR1 as SNHLY and CDR2 as FYNNEI. The CDR3 length is 13 residues. Trimming left V 7 bases short and J 6 bases short, with 14 bases between. TCR beta VDJ and CDR3 profiles were obtained from a genomic DNA template. TCRdb reanalysed the reads using MiXCR and keeps one entry per CDR3 protein. The sample consists of just over 400,000 distinct CDR3 sequences, 60% to 80% of them appearing once. Concerning this clonotype: Its specificity is not known.

Study outcomes and limitations: Patients and controls turned out to have approximately 29 CD8+ CDR3 sequences in common. Any difference that existed in CD8+ Simpson's diversity between patients and controls was not significant.

The material sequenced was sorted CD4+, CD8+, or CD8+CD57+ T cells (not recorded which) from PBMCs. The rearrangement joins TRBV2 to TRBJ2-3, with D perhaps being TRBD1 or TRBD2 (6 bases each). This receptor was identified in a human donor in good health, serving as a control. The CDR3 loop reads CASTRGGRDTQYF. The DNA of the CDR3 is TGTGCCAGCACCAGAGGGGGGCGGGATACGCAGTATTTT.